This T cell receptor beta chain was recorded in a study of post-analysis software for immune sequencing data. Notes on the study in general: Controls showed lower frequencies than patients for a few TRBV segments, and TRBV5-6, TRBV5-1 and TRBV20-1 were among these. Multiple sclerosis was associated with a significant reduction in normalized Chao1 diversity relative to controls.

Incorporated into the TCR beta cDNA libraries were unique molecular identifiers, which served to reduce PCR and sequencing biases. TCRdb ran MiXCR on the PCR reads and lists one entry per CDR3 protein. The data contain about 560,000 distinct CDR3 sequences, roughly 47% of them seen just once; the ten biggest clones take up roughly 1.7%. The CDR3 totals 12 residues. Trimming removed 3 bases from V and 8 bases from J, with 8 bases in between. CDR1 is PRHDT and CDR2 is FYEKMQ in the germline V gene (reference sequence). A note on this clonotype: Its matching antigen is unknown.

The TCR comes from a girl between 5 and 17 years old with multiple sclerosis. The chain employs TRBV13 and TRBJ2-1; D is unclear. Sequencing input: blood. The CDR3 sequence: CASSLVVDEQFF. In DNA form, the CDR3 reads TGTGCCAGCAGCTTGGTAGTTGATGAGCAGTTCTTC.